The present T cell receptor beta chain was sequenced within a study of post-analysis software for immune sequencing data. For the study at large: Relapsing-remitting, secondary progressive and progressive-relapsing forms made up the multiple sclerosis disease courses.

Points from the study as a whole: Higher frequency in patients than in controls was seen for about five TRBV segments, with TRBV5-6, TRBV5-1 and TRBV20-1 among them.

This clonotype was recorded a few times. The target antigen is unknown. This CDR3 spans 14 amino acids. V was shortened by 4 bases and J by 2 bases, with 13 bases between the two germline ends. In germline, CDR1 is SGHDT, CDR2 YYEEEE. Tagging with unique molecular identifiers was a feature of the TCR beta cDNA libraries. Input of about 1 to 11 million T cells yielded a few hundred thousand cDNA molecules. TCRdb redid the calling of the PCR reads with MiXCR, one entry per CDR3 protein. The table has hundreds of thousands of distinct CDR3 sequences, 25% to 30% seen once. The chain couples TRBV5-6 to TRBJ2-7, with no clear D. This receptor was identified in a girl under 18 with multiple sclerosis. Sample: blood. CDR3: CASSPPGGAYEQYF. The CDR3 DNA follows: TGTGCCAGCAGCCCTCCGGGCGGCGCCTACGAGCAGTACTTC.